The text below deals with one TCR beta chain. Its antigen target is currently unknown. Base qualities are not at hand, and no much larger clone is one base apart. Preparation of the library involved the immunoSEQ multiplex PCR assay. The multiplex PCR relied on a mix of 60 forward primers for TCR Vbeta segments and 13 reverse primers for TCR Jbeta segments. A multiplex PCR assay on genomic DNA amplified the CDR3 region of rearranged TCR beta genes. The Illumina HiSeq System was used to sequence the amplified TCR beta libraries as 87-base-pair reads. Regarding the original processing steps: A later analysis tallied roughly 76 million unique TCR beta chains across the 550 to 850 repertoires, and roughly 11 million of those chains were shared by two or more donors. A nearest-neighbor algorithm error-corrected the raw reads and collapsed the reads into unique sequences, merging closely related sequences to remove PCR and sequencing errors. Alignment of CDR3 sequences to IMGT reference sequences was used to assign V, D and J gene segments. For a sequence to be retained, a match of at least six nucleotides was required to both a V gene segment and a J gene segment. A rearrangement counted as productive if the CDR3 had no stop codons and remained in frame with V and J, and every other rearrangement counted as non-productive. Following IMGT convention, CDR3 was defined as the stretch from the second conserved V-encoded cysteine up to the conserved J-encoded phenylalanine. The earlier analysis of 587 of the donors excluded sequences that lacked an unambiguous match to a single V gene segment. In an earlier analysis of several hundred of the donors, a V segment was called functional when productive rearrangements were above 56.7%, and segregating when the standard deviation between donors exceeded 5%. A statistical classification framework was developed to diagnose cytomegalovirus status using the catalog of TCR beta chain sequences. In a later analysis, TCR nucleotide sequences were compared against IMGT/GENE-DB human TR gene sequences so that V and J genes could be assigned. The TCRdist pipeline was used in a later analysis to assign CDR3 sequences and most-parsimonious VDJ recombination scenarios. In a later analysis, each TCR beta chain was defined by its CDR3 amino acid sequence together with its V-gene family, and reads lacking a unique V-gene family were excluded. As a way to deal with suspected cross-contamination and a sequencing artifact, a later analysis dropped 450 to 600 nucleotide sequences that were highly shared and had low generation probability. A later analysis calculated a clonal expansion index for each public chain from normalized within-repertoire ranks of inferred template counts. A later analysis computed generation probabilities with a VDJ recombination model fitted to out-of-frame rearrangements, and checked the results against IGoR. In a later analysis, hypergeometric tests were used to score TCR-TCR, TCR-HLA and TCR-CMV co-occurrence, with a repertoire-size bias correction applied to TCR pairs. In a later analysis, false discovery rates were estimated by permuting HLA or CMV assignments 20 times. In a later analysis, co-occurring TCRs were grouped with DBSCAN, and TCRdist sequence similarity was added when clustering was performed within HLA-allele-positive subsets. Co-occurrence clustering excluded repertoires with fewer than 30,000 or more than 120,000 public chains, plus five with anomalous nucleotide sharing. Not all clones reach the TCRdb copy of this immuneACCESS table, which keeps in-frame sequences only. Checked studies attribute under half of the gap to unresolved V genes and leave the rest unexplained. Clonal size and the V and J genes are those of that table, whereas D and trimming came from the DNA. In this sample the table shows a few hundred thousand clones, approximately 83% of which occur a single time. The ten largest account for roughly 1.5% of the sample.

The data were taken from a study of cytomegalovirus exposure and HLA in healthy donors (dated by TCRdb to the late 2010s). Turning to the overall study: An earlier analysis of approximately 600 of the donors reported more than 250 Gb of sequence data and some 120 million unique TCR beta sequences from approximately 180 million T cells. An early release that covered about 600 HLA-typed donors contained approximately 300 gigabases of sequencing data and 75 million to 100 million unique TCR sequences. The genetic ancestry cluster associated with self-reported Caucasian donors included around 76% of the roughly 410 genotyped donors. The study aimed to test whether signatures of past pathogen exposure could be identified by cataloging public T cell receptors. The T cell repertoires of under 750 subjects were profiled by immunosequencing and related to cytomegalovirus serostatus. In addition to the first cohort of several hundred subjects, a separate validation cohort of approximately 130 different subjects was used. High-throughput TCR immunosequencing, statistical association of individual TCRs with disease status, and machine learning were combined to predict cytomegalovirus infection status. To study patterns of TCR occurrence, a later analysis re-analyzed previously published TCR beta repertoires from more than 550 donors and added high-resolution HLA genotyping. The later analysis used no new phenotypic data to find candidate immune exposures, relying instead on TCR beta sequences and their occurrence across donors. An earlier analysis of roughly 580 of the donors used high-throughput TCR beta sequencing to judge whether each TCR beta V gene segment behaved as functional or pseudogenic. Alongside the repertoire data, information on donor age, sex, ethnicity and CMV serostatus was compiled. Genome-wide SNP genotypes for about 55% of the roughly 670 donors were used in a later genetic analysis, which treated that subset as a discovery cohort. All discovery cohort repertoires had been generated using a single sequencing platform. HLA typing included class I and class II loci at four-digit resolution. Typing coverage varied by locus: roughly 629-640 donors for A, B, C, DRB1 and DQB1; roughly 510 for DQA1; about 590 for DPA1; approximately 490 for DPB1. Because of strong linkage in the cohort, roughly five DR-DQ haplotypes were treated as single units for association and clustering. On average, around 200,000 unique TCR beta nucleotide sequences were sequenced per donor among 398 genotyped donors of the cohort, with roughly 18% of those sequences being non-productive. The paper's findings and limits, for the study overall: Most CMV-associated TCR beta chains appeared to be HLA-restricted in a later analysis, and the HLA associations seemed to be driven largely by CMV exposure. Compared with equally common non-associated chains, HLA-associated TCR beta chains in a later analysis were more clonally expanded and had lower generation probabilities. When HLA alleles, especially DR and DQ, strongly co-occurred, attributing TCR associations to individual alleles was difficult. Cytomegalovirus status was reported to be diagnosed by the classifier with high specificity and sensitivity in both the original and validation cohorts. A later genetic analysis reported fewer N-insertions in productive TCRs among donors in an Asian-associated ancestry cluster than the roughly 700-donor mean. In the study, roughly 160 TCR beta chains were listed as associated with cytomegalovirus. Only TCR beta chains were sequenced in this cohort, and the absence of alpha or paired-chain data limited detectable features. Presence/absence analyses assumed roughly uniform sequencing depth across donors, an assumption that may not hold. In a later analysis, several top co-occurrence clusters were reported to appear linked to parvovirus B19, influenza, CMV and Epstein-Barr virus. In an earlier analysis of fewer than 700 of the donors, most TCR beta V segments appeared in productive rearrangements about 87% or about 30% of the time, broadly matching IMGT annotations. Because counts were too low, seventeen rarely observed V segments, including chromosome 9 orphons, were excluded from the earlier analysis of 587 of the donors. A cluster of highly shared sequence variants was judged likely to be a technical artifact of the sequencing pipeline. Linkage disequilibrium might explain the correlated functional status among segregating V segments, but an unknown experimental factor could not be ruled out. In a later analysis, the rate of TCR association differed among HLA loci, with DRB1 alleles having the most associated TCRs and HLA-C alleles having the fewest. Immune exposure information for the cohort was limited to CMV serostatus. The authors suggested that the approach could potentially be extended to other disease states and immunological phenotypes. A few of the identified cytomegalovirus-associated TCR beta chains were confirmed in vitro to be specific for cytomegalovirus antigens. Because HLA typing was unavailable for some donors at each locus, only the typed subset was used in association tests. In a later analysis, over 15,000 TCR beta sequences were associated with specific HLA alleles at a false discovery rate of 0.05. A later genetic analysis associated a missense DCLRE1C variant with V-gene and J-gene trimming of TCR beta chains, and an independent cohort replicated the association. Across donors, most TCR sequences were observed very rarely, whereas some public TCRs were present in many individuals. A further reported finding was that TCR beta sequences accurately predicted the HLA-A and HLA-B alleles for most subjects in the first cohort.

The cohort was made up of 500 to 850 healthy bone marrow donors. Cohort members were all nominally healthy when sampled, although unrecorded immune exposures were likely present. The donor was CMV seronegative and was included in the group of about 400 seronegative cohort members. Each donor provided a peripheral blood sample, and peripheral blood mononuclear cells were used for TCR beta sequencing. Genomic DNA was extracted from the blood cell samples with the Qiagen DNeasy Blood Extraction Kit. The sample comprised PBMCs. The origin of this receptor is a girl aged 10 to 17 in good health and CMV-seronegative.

The DNA is TGCGCCAGCAGCGGGGGGGCAGGGGCCAAACCCGGCACAGATACGCAGTATTTT. This codes for CASSGGAGAKPGTDTQYF. The sequence links TRBV5-1 to TRBJ2-3; possibly the D gene is TRBD2, per 7 matching bases. V drops 4 bases and J drops 1 base, leaving 22 bases in between. CDR1 is given as SGHRS and CDR2 as YFSETQ, both from the germline V gene. From its cysteine to its phenylalanine, the CDR3 spans 18 amino acids. Only CDR3 DNA is held: 54 bases, read in frame from base 1.